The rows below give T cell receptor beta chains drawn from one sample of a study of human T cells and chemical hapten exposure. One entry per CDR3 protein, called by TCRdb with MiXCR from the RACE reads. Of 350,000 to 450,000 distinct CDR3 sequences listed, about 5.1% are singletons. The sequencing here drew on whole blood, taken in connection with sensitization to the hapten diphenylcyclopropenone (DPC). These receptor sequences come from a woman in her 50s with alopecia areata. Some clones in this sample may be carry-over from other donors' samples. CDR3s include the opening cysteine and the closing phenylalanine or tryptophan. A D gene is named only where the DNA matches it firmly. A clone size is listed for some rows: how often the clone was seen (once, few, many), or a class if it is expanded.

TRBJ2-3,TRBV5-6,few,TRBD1,TGTGCCAGCAGCTTGGAACAGGGGGCTACGGATTACACAGATACGCAGTATTTT,CASSLEQGATDYTDTQYF
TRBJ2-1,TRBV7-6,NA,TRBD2,TGTGCCAGCGGTAGCGGGGGGGCCCTTGAGCAGTTCTTC,CASGSGGALEQFF
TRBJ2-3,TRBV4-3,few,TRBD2,TGCGCCAGCAGCACCCTAGCGGGAGGGCCGGAGGATACGCAGTATTTT,CASSTLAGGPEDTQYF
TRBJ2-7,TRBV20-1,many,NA,TGCAGTGCCCCAAGAAGGGTTTTAGGAGAGCAGTACTTC,CSAPRRVLGEQYF
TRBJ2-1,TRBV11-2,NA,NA,TGTGCCAGCAGCTTCGGGAGTGAGGATGTCTGGACAGGACATTCCTACAATGAGCAGTTCTTC,CASSFGSEDVWTGHSYNEQFF
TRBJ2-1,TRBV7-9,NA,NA,TGTGCCAGCAGCTACAACAATGAGCAGTTCTTC,CASSYNNEQFF
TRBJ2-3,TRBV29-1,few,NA,TGCAGCGTGGGCAGGGTCCTCCTCCCAGATACGCAGTATTTT,CSVGRVLLPDTQYF
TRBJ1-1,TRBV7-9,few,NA,TGTGCCAGCAGCTCCTCCTCGGAAGCTTTCTTT,CASSSSSEAFF
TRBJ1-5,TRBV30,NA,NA,TGTGCCTGGAGCGCCGGGAGCGGGAAGCCCCAGCATTTT,CAWSAGSGKPQHF
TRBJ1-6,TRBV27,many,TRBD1,TGTGCCAGCAGTTTATCTACGACAGGGAGTGATTCACCCCTCCACTTT,CASSLSTTGSDSPLHF
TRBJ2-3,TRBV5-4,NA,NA,TGTGCCGGAAGGGGATGGAGCACAGATACGCAGTATTTT,CAGRGWSTDTQYF
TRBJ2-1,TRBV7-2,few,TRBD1,TGTGCCAGCAGCCCGCAGGGGGCTCTAGTCAATGAGCAGTTCTTC,CASSPQGALVNEQFF
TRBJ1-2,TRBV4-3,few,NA,TGCGCCAGCAGCCAAGATGCCCAGGGGCTTAACTATGGCTACACCTTC,CASSQDAQGLNYGYTF
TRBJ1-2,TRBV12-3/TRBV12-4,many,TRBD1,TGTGCCAGCGGGACAGGGGCTGGCTACACCTTC,CASGTGAGYTF
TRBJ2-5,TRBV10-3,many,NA,TGTGCCATACGTTTGTCGGGTGGAGGAGGGGAGACCCAGTACTTC,CAIRLSGGGGETQYF
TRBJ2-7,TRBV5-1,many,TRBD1,TGCGCCAGCAGCCGCGCCCCGGGACAGGACCTCGAGCAGTACTTC,CASSRAPGQDLEQYF
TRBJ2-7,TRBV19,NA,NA,TGTGCCAGTAGTATCGGGACACCCTACGAGCAGTACTTC,CASSIGTPYEQYF
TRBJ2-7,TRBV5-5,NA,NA,TGTGCCAGCAGCTTGTGGGAATCGGGCGAGCAGTACTTC,CASSLWESGEQYF
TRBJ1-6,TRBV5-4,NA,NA,TGTGCCAGCAGCTTGAGGGCAGTTTCACCCCTCCACTTT,CASSLRAVSPLHF
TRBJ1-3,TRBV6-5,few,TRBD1,TGTGCCAGCAGTTCGGACAGGGTCTCTGGAAACACCATATATTTT,CASSSDRVSGNTIYF
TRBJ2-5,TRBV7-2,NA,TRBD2,TGTGCCAGCAGCTTTGGAGGCGGGGGGGCGGAGACCCAGTACTTC,CASSFGGGGAETQYF
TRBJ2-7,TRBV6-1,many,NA,TGTGCCAGCAGTGAGTCGGACGGGGTGCCCTTCGAGCAGTACTTC,CASSESDGVPFEQYF
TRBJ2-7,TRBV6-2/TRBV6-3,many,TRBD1,TGTGCCAGCAGTTACATGGCAGGGGGCGACGAGCAGTACTTC,CASSYMAGGDEQYF
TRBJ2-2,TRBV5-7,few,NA,TGTGCCAGCAGCTTCATGGCCCAAGAGGGGAACACCGGGGAGCTGTTTTTT,CASSFMAQEGNTGELFF